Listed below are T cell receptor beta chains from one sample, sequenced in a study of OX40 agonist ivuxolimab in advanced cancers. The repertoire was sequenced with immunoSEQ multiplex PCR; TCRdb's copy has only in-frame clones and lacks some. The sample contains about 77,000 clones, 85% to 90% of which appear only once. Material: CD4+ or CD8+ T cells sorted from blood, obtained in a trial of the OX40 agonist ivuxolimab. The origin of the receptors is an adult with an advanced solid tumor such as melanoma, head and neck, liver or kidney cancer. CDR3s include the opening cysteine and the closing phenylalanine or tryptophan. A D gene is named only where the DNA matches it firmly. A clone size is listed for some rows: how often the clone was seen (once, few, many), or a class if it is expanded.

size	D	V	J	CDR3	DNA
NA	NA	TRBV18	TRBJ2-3	CASSLRSEDTQYF	TGTGCCAGCTCCCTACGTAGCGAAGATACGCAGTATTTT
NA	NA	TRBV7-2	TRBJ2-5	CASSFSLSETQYF	TGTGCCAGCAGCTTCTCCCTATCCGAGACCCAGTACTTC
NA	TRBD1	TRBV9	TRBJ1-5	CASSAAGGTNQPQHF	TGTGCCAGCAGCGCCGCAGGGGGTACGAATCAGCCCCAGCATTTT
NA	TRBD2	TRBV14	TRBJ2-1	CASSQVGRESSYNEQFF	TGTGCCAGCAGCCAAGTGGGGAGGGAGAGCTCCTACAATGAGCAGTTCTTC
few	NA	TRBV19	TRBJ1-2	CASSIGQGTGGYTF	TGTGCCAGTAGTATCGGCCAGGGAACAGGCGGCTACACCTTC
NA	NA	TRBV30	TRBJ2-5	CAWSGSPRETQYF	TGTGCCTGGAGTGGATCGCCGCGAGAGACCCAGTACTTC
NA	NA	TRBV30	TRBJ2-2	CAWTPASRGSNTGELFF	TGTGCCTGGACCCCTGCGTCACGGGGTTCGAACACCGGGGAGCTGTTTTTT
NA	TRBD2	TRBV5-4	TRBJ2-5	CASSLAGTKWETQYF	TGTGCCAGCAGCTTAGCGGGGACTAAGTGGGAGACCCAGTACTTC
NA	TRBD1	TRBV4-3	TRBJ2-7	CASSRGLDRGRREQYF	TGCGCCAGCAGCCGGGGCCTGGACAGGGGTCGCCGCGAGCAGTACTTC
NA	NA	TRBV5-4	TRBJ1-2	CASSLASYYGYTF	TGTGCCAGCAGCTTGGCCTCATACTATGGCTACACCTTC
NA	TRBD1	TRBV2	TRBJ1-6	CASRLATGAHVGNSPLHF	TGTGCCAGCCGTTTGGCGACAGGGGCGCACGTGGGGAATTCACCCCTCCACTTT
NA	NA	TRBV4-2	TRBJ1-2	CASSQSPPTIYTF	TGTGCCAGCAGCCAAAGCCCCCCGACCATCTACACCTTC
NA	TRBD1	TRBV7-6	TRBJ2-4	CASSPSGGQGAKSIQYF	TGTGCCAGCAGCCCATCAGGGGGGCAGGGGGCCAAAAGCATTCAGTACTTC
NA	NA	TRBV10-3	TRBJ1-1	CAAQDPNTEAFF	TGTGCCGCGCAGGACCCGAACACTGAAGCTTTCTTT
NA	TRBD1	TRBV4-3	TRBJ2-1	CASSHGDRGLFNEQFF	TGCGCCAGCAGCCACGGAGACAGGGGGTTATTCAATGAGCAGTTCTTC
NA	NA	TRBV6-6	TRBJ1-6	CASGGSPLHF	TGTGCCAGCGGGGGTTCACCCCTCCACTTT
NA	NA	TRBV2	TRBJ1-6	CASSVADNSPLHF	TGTGCCAGCAGTGTGGCAGATAATTCACCCCTCCACTTT
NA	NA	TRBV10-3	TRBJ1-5	CAITGALDQPQHF	TGTGCCATCACAGGGGCTCTTGATCAGCCCCAGCATTTT
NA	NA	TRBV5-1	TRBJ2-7	CASSLAPSAEQYF	TGCGCCAGCAGCTTGGCCCCCAGTGCCGAGCAGTACTTC
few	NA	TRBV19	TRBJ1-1	CASSRDWNTEAFF	TGTGCCAGTAGTAGAGACTGGAACACTGAAGCTTTCTTT
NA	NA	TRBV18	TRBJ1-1	CASSLDRNTEAFF	TGTGCCAGCTCACTAGACAGGAACACTGAAGCTTTCTTT
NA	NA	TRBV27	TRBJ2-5	CASSLGQARGLQETQYF	TGTGCCAGCAGTTTGGGGCAGGCCAGGGGACTGCAAGAGACCCAGTACTTC
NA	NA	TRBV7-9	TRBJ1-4	CASSLEPGTPEKLFF	TGTGCCAGCAGCTTAGAACCCGGGACACCCGAAAAACTGTTTTTT
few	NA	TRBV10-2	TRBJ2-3	CASSREISTDTQYF	TGCGCCAGCAGCAGAGAAATTAGCACAGATACGCAGTATTTT
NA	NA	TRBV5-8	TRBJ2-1	CASSWEINEQFF	TGTGCCAGCAGCTGGGAGATCAATGAGCAGTTCTTC
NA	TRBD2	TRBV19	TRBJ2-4	CASSNPGLADRAKNIQYF	TGTGCCAGTAGTAACCCCGGACTAGCGGATAGGGCCAAAAACATTCAGTACTTC
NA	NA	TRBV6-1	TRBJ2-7	CASSYSPYEQYF	TGTGCCAGCAGTTATTCCCCCTACGAGCAGTACTTC
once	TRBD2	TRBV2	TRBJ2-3	CASRTTSGGYTDTQYF	TGTGCCAGCAGGACGACTAGCGGGGGCTACACAGATACGCAGTATTTT
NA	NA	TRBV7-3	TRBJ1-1	CASSFRENTEAFF	TGTGCCAGCAGCTTTCGGGAGAACACTGAAGCTTTCTTT